This TCR beta chain derives from a study of blood T cell repertoires in COVID-19. For the study at large: The origin of the acute and convalescent COVID-19 samples was the United States, Italy and Spain. The cDNA or gDNA used as material had been derived from T cells, B-cell-depleted T cells, or PBMCs.

CDR3 length equals 16 residues. The ends were cut back, 4 bases at V and 2 bases at J, with 18 bases in the middle. CDR1 SGHRS and CDR2 YFSETQ come from the germline V gene. In the authors' methods: Reference gene primer amplification gave estimated nucleated cell counts. Generated by immunoSEQ multiplex PCR, the TCRdb table keeps only in-frame clones and is missing some. V, J and clone size are those of that table, while D and trimming were read from the DNA. The sample has about 400,000 clones, around nine tenths seen once. Everyone who took part was 18 to 89 years old, and they came from about 25 US areas.

The chain recombines TRBV5-1 with TRBJ1-2, with D possibly being TRBD1 (5 bases). This receptor was obtained from a woman in her 30s who had recovered from COVID-19. Sequenced input: PBMCs or T cells enriched from blood (not recorded which). DNA for the CDR3: TGCGCCAGCAGCGATACAAGGGGCCGTTCGAACTATGGCTACACCTTC. Its translation: CASSDTRGRSNYGYTF.